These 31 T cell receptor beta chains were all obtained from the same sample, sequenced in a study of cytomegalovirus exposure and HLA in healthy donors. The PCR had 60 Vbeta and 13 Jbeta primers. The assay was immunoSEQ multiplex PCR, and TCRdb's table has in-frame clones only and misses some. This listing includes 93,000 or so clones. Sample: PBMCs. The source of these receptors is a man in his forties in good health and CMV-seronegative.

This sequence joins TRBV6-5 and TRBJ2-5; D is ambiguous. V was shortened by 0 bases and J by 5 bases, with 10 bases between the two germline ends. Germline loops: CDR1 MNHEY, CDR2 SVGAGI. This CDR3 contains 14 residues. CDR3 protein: CASSYSNSPETQYF. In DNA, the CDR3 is TGTGCCAGCAGTTACTCGAATAGCCCGGAGACCCAGTACTTC.

The CDR3 DNA reads as TGCGCCAGCAGCCAAGTAGGGACTGGGAGGGGAATCTATGGCTACACCTTC. Its translation is CASSQVGTGRGIYGYTF. The chain employs TRBV4-3 and TRBJ1-2; weak D call: TRBD1 (5 bases). CDR1 is LGHNA, CDR2 YSLEER, per germline. The CDR3 contains 17 residues. V was clipped by 1 base and J by 4 bases, with 19 bases between them.

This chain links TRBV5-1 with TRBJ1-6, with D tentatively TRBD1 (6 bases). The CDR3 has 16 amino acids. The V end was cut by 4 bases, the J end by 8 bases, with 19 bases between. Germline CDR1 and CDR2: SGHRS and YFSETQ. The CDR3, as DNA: TGCGCCAGCAGCCGCCAGCTCAGGGGAGTCGATTCACCCCTCCACTTT. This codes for CASSRQLRGVDSPLHF. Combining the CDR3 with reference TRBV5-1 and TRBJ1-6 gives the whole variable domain KAGVTQTPRYLIKTRGQQVTLSCSPISGHRSVSWYQQTPGQGLQFLFEYFSETQRNKGNFPGRFSGRQFSNSRSEMNVSTLELGDSALYLCASSRQLRGVDSPLHFGNGTRLTVT.

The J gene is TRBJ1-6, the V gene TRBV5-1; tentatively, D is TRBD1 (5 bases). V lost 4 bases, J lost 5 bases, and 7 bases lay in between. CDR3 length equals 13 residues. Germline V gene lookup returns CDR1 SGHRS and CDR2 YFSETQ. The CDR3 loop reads CASSGGDNSPLHF. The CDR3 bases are TGCGCCAGCAGCGGGGGGGATAATTCACCCCTCCACTTT.

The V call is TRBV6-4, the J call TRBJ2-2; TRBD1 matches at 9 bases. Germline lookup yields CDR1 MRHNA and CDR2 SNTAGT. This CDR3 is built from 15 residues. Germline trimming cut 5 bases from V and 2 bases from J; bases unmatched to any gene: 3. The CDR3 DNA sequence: TGTGCCAGCAGTCTGACAGGGGGTAACACCGGGGAGCTGTTTTTT. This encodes CASSLTGGNTGELFF.

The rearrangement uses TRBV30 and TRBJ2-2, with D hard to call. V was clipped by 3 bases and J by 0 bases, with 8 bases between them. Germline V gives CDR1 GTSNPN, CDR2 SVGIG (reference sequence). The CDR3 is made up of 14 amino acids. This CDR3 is CAWRFTSNTGELFF. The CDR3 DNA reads TGTGCCTGGAGATTCACATCGAACACCGGGGAGCTGTTTTTT. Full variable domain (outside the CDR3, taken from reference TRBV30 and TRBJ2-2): SQTIHQWPATLVQPVGSPLSLECTVEGTSNPNLYWYRQAAGRGLQLLFYSVGIGQISSEVPQNLSASRPQDRQFILSSKKLLLSDSGFYLCAWRFTSNTGELFFGEGSRLTVL.

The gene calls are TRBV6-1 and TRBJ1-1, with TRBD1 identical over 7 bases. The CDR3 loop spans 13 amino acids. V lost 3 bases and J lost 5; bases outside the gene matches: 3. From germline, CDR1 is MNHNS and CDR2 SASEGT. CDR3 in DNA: TGTGCCAGCAGTGACACACAGGGGACTGAAGCTTTCTTT. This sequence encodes CASSDTQGTEAFF.

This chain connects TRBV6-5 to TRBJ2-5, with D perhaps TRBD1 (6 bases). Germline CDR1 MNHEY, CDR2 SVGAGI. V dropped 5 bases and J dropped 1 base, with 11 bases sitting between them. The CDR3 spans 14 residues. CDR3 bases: TGTGCCAGCAGTGCCGGGACATCCCAAGAGACCCAGTACTTC. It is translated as CASSAGTSQETQYF.

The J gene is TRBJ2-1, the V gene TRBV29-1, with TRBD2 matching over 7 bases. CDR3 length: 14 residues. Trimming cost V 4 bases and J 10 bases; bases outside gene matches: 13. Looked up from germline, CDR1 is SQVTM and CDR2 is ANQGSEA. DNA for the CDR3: TGCAGCGTTGTGGGAGGGACTCCCGACCCAGAGCAGTTCTTC. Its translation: CSVVGGTPDPEQFF.

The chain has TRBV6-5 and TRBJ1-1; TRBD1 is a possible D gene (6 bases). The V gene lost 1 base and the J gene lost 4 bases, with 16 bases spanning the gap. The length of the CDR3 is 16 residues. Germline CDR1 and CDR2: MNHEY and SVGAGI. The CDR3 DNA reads TGTGCCAGCAGTTACTGGGTCACAGGGCGCGGCACTGAAGCTTTCTTT. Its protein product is CASSYWVTGRGTEAFF.

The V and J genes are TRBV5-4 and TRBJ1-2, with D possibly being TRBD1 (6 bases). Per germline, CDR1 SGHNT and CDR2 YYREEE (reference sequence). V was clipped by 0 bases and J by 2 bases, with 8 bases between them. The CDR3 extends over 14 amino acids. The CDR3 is CASSLADRNYGYTF. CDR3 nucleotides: TGTGCCAGCAGCTTGGCCGACAGGAACTATGGCTACACCTTC.

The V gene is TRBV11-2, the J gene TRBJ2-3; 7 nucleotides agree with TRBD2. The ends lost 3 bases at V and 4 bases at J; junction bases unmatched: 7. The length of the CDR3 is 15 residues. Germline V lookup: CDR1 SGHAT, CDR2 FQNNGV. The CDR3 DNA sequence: TGTGCCAGCAGCTTTTGGGGAGCGGGACCAGATACGCAGTATTTT. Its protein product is CASSFWGAGPDTQYF.

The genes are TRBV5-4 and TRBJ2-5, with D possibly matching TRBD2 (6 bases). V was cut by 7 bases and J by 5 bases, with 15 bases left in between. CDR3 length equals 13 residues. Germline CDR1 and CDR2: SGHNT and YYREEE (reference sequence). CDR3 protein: CASLAEGKETQYF. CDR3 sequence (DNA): TGTGCCAGCCTGGCGGAGGGGAAGGAGACCCAGTACTTC. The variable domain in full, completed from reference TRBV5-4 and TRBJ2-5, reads ETGVTQSPTHLIKTRGQQVTLRCSSQSGHNTVSWYQQALGQGPQFIFQYYREEENGRGNFPPRFSGLQFPNYSSELNVNALELDDSALYLCASLAEGKETQYFGPGTRLLVL.

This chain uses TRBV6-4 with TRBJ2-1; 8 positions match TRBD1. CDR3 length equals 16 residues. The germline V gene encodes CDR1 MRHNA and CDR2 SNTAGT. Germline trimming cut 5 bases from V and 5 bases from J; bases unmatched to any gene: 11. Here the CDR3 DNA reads TGTGCCAGCAGTAATTGGACAGGGTCCAGGGACAATGAGCAGTTCTTC. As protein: CASSNWTGSRDNEQFF.

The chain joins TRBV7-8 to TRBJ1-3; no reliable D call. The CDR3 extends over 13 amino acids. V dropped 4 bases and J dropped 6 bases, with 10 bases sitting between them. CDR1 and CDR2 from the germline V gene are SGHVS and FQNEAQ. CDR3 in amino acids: CASSSPLLNTIYF. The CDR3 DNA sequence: TGTGCCAGCAGCTCCCCCTTGTTAAACACCATATATTTT.

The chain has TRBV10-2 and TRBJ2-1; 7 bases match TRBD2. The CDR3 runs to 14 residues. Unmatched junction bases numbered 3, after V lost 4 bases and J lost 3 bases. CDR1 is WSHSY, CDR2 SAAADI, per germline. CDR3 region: CASSVAGDYNEQFF. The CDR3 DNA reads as TGCGCCAGCAGTGTTGCGGGAGACTACAATGAGCAGTTCTTC.

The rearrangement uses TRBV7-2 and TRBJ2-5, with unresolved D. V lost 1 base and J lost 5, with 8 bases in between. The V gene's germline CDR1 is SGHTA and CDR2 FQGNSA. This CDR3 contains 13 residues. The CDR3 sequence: CASSLGQWETQYF. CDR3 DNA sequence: TGTGCCAGCAGCTTAGGGCAGTGGGAGACCCAGTACTTC.

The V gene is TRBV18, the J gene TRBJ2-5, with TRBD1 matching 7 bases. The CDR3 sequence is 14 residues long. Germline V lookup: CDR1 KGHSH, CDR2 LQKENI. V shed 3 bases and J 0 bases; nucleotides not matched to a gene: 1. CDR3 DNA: TGTGCCAGCTCACCGGGACAGTACCAAGAGACCCAGTACTTC. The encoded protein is CASSPGQYQETQYF. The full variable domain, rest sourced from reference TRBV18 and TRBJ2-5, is NAGVMQNPRHLVRRRGQEARLRCSPMKGHSHVYWYRQLPEEGLKFMVYLQKENIIDESGMPKERFSAEFPKEGPSILRIQQVVRGDSAAYFCASSPGQYQETQYFGPGTRLLVL.

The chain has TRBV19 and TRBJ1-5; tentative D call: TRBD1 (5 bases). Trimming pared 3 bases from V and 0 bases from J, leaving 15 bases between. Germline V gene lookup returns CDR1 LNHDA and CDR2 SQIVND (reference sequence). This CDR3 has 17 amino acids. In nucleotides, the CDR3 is TGTGCCAGTAGTATTATCGGGGGACGGTATAGCAATCAGCCCCAGCATTTT. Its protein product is CASSIIGGRYSNQPQHF. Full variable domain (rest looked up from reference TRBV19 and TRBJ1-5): DGGITQSPKYLFRKEGQNVTLSCEQNLNHDAMYWYRQDPGQGLRLIYYSQIVNDFQKGDIAEGYSVSREKKESFPLTVTSAQKNPTAFYLCASSIIGGRYSNQPQHFGDGTRLSIL.

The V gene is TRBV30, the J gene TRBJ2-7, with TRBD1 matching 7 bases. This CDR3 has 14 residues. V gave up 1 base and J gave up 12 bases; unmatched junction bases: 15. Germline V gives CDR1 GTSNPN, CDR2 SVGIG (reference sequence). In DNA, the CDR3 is TGTGCCTGGAGTGGACAGGGACCTCCTTCCCTACGGTACTTC. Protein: CAWSGQGPPSLRYF. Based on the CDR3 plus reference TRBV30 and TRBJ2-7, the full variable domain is SQTIHQWPATLVQPVGSPLSLECTVEGTSNPNLYWYRQAAGRGLQLLFYSVGIGQISSEVPQNLSASRPQDRQFILSSKKLLLSDSGFYLCAWSGQGPPSLRYFGPGTRLTVT.

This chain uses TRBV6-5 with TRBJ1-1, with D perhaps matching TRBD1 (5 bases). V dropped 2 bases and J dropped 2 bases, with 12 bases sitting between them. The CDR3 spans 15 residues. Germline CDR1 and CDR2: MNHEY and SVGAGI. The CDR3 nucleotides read TGTGCCAGCAGTTACGTTGGGGCAGGCAACACTGAAGCTTTCTTT. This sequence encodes CASSYVGAGNTEAFF.

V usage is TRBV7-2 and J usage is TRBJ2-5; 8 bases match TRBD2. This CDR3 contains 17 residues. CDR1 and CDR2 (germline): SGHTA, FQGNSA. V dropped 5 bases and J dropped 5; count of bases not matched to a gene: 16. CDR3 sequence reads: CASSQFGGRPREETQYF. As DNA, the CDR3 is TGTGCCAGCAGCCAGTTTGGCGGGAGGCCCCGGGAGGAGACCCAGTACTTC.

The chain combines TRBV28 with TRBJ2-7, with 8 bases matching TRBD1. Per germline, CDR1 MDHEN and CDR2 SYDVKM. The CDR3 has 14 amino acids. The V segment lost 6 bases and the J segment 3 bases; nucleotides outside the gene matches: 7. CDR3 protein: CASSQPRGLYEQYF. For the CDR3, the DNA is TGTGCCAGCAGCCAACCCAGGGGGCTCTACGAGCAGTACTTC.

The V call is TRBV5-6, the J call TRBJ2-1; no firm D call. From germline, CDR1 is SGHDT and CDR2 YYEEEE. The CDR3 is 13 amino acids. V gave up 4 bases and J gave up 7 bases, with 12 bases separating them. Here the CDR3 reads CASSRWAINEQFF. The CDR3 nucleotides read TGTGCCAGCAGCCGCTGGGCGATTAATGAGCAGTTCTTC.

The CDR3 is CASSEALGQRYGYTF. As DNA, the CDR3 is TGTGCCAGCAGTGAAGCGCTGGGACAAAGATATGGCTACACCTTC. The chain links TRBV2 to TRBJ1-2, with D perhaps TRBD1 (6 bases). The length of the CDR3 is 15 residues. Between the trimmed V and J ends, which lost 0 bases and 5 bases, there was a span of 13 bases. Germline V gives CDR1 SNHLY, CDR2 FYNNEI. The variable domain in full, with the rest retrieved from reference TRBV2 and TRBJ1-2, is EPEVTQTPSHQVTQMGQEVILRCVPISNHLYFYWYRQILGQKVEFLVSFYNNEISEKSEIFDDQFSVERPDGSNFTLKIRSTKLEDSAMYFCASSEALGQRYGYTFGSGTRLTVV.

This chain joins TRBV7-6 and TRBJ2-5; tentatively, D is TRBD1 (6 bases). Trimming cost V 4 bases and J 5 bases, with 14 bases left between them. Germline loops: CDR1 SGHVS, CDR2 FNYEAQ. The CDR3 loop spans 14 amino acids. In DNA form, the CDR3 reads TGTGCCAGCAGCTACTACAGGGTTGGGGAGACCCAGTACTTC. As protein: CASSYYRVGETQYF.

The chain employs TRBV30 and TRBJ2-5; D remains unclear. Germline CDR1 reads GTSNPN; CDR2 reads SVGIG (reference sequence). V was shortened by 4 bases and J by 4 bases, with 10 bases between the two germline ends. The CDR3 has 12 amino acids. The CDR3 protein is CAWNTGPETQYF. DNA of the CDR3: TGTGCCTGGAATACTGGGCCAGAGACCCAGTACTTC. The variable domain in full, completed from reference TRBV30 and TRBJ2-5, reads SQTIHQWPATLVQPVGSPLSLECTVEGTSNPNLYWYRQAAGRGLQLLFYSVGIGQISSEVPQNLSASRPQDRQFILSSKKLLLSDSGFYLCAWNTGPETQYFGPGTRLLVL.

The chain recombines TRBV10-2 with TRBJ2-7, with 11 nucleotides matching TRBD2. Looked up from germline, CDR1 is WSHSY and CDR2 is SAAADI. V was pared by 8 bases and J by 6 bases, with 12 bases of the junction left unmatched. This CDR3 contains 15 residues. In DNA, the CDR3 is TGCGCCAGCGATACATTACTAGCGGGAGATCGCGAGCAGTACTTC. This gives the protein CASDTLLAGDREQYF.

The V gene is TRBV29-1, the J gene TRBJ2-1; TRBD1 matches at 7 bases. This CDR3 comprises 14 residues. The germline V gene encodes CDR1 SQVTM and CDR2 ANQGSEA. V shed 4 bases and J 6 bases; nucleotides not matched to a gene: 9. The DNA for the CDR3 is TGCAGCGTTGTAGTCAGGGGGTTATTCAATGAGCAGTTCTTC. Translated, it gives CSVVVRGLFNEQFF.

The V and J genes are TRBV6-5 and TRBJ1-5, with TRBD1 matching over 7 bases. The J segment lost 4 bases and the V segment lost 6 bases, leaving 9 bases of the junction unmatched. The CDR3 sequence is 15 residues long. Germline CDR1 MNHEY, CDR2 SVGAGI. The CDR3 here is CASRGMTRGNQPQHF. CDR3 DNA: TGTGCCAGCAGAGGGATGACCAGGGGGAATCAGCCCCAGCATTTT.

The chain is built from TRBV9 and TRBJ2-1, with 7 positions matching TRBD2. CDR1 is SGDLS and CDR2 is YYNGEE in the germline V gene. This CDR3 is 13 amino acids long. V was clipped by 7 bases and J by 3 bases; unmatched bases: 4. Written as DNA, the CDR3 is TGTGCCAGCTCGGGACTAATCTACAATGAGCAGTTCTTC. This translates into CASSGLIYNEQFF.